This T cell receptor beta chain appears in the sequencing data of a study of cytomegalovirus exposure and HLA in healthy donors. On the study more broadly: Genetic ancestry analysis placed around four fifths of the 300 to 500 donors that were genotyped in the Caucasian-associated cluster.

PCR involved 60 Vbeta and 13 Jbeta primers. Libraries were prepared by immunoSEQ multiplex PCR; TCRdb keeps only in-frame clonotypes and omits some of them. The sample carries 150,000 to 200,000 clones, under 90% recorded once. The germline V and J ends were trimmed by 0 bases and 0 bases, with 6 bases remaining between them. Germline lookup yields CDR1 MNHEY and CDR2 SMNVEV (reference sequence). CDR3 size: 14 residues. The TCR was taken from a man between 18 and 29 years old in good health and CMV-seronegative. Sequencing used PBMCs. This chain joins TRBV27 and TRBJ2-7; D unclear. The CDR3 region is CASSLSYNSYEQYF. The CDR3 coding sequence is TGTGCCAGCAGTTTATCGTACAACTCCTACGAGCAGTACTTC.